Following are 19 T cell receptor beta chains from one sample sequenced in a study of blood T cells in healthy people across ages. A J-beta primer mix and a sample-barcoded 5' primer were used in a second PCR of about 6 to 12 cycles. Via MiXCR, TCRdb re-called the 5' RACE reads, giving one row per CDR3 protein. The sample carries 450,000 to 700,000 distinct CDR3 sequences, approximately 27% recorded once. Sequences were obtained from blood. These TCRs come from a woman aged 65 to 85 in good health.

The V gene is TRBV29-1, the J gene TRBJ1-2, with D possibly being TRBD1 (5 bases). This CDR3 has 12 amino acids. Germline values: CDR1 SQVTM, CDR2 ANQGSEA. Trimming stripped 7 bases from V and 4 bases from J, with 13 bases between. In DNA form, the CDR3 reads TGCAGCGCCCAGGGCATTCCCTATGGCTACACCTTC. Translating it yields CSAQGIPYGYTF.

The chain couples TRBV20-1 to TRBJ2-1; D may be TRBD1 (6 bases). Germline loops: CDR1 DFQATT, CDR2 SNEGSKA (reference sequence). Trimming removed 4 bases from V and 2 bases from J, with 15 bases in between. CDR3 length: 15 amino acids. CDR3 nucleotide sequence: TGCAGTGCTAAAACTTTGACAGGTACCTACAATGAGCAGTTCTTC. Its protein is CSAKTLTGTYNEQFF.

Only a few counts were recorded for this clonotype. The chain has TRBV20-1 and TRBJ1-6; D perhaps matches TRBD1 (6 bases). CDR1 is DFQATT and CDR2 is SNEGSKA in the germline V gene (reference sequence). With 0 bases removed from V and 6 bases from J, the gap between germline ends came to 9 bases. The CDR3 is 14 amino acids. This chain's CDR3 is CSARDFRGNSPLHF. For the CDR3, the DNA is TGCAGTGCTAGAGATTTCAGGGGTAATTCACCCCTCCACTTT.

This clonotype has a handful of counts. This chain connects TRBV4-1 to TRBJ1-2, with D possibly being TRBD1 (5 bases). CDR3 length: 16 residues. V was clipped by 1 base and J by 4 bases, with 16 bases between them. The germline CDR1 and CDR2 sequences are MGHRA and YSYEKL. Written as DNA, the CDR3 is TGCGCCAGCAGCCAAGTTTGGGGGATGGCTACCTATGGCTACACCTTC. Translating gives CASSQVWGMATYGYTF.

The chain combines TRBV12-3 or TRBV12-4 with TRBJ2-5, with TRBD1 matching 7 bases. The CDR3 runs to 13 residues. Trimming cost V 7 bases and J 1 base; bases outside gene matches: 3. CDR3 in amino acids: CASNRQGQETQYF. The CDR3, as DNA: TGTGCCAGCAACAGACAGGGCCAAGAGACCCAGTACTTC.

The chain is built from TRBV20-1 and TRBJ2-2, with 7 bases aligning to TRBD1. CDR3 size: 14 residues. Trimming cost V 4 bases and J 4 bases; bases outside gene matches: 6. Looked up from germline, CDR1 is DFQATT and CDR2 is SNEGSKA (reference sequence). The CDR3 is CSAIQGRGTGELFF. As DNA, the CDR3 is TGCAGTGCTATACAGGGGCGCGGCACCGGGGAGCTGTTTTTT.

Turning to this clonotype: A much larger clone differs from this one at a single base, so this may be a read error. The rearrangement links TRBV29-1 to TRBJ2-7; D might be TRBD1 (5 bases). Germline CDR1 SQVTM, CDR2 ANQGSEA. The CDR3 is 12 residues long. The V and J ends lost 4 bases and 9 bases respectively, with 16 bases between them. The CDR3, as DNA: TGCAGCGTTGGGGGCCCGGTGGACGGGCAGTACTTC. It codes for CSVGGPVDGQYF.

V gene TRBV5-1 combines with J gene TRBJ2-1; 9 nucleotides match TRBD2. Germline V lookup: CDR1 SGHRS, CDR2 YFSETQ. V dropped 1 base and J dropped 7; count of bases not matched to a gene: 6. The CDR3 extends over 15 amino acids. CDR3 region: CASSLMPSGANEQFF. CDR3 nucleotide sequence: TGCGCCAGCAGCTTGATGCCTAGCGGGGCGAATGAGCAGTTCTTC.

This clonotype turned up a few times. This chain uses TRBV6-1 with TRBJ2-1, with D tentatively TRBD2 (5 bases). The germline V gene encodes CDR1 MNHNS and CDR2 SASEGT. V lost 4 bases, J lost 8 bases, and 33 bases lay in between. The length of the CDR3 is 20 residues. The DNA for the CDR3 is TGTGCCAGCAGTGCGCAAGCGGACCTCCAGGCCGGGTCACGTAACCATGAGCAGTTCTTC. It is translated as CASSAQADLQAGSRNHEQFF.

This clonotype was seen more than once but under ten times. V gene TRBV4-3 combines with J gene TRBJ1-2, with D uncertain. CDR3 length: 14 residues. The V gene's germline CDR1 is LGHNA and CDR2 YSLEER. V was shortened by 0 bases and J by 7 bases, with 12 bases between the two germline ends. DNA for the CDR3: TGCGCCAGCAGCCAAGAGCCTATGATGGGTGGCTACACCTTC. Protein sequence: CASSQEPMMGGYTF.

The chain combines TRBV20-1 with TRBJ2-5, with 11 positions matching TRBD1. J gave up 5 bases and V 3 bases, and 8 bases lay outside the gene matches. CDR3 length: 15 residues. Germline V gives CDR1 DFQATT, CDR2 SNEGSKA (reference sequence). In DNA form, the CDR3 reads TGCAGTGCTAGGCGGTTGGACAGGGGGCAGGAGACCCAGTACTTC. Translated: CSARRLDRGQETQYF.

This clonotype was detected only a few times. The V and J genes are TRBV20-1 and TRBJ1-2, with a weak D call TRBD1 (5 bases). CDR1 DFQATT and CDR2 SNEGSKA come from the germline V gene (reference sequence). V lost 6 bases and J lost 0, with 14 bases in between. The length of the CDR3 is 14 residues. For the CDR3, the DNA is TGCAGTGCCTTCAGACAGCAAGCTAACTATGGCTACACCTTC. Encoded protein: CSAFRQQANYGYTF.

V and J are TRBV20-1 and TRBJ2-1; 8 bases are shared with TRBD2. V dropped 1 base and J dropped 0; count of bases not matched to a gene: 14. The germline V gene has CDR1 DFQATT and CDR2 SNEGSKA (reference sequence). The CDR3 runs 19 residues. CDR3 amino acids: CSARGAGLAGASSYNEQFF. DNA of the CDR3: TGCAGTGCTAGAGGGGCGGGGCTAGCGGGCGCGAGCTCCTACAATGAGCAGTTCTTC.

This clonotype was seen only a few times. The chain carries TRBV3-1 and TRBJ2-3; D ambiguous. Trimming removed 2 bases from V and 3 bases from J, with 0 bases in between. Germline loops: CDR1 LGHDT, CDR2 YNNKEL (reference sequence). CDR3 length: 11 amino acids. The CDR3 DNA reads TGTGCCAGCAGCCAAACAGATACGCAGTATTTT. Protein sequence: CASSQTDTQYF.

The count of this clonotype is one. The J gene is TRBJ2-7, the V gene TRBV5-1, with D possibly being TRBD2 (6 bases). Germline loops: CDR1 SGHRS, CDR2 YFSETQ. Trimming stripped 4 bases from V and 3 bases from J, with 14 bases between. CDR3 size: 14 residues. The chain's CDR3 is CASSPQAGGYEQYF. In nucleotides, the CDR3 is TGCGCCAGCAGCCCGCAAGCGGGCGGCTACGAGCAGTACTTC. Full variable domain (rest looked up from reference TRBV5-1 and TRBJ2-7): KAGVTQTPRYLIKTRGQQVTLSCSPISGHRSVSWYQQTPGQGLQFLFEYFSETQRNKGNFPGRFSGRQFSNSRSEMNVSTLELGDSALYLCASSPQAGGYEQYFGPGTRLTVT.

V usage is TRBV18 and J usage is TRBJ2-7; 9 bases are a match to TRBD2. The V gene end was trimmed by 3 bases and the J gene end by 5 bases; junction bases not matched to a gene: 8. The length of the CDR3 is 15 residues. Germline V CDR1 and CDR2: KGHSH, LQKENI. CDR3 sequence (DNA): TGTGCCAGCTCACCGAGCGGGGGGCGCATCAACGAGCAGTACTTC. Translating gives CASSPSGGRINEQYF.

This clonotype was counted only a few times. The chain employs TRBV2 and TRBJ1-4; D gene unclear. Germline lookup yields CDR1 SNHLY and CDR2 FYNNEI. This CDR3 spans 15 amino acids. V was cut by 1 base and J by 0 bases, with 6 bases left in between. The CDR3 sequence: CASSEGGATNEKLFF. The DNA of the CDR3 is TGTGCCAGCAGTGAAGGCGGTGCAACTAATGAAAAACTGTTTTTT.

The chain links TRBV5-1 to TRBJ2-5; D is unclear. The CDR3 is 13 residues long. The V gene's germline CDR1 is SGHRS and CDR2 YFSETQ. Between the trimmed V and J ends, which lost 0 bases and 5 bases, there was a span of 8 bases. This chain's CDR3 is CASSLGIGETQYF. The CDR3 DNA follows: TGCGCCAGCAGCTTGGGGATCGGGGAGACCCAGTACTTC.

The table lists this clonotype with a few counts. CDR3 sequence (DNA): TGCAGCGTGGCCGCCGGGACAGGGGGACTGAGCACTGAAGCTTTCTTT. Translation gives CSVAAGTGGLSTEAFF. The chain recombines TRBV29-1 with TRBJ1-1, with TRBD1 matching 11 bases. Germline V CDR1 and CDR2: SQVTM, ANQGSEA. This CDR3 is 16 amino acids long. Losses at the gene ends were 6 bases for V and 4 bases for J; bases not matched to a gene: 13.